A single sample is the source of the 10 T cell receptor beta chains below, sequenced in a study of CD8 T cells in Susac syndrome. An amount of RNA that ranged from roughly 0.5 to 1 ug was reverse transcribed with random hexamers. TCRdb fed the immunoSEQ multiplex PCR reads into MiXCR, producing one record per CDR3 protein. The sample has under 250,000 distinct CDR3 sequences, 93% seen once. Sequencing was performed on CD4+ T cells from PBMCs. All receptors come from a human donor with multiple sclerosis.

The genes are TRBV29-1 and TRBJ1-1; D perhaps matches TRBD1 (5 bases). Germline loops: CDR1 SQVTM, CDR2 ANQGSEA. The CDR3 is 14 amino acids. Trimming stripped 0 bases from V and 11 bases from J, with 19 bases between. CDR3 DNA: TGCAGCGTTGAAGATCGGGGCAGTCCGCGTTCCGCTTTCTTT. It codes for CSVEDRGSPRSAFF. The full variable domain, in which reference TRBV29-1 and TRBJ1-1 provide the parts outside the CDR3, is SAVISQKPSRDICQRGTSLTIQCQVDSQVTMMFWYRQQPGQSLTLIATANQGSEATYESGFVIDKFPISRPNLTFSTLTVSNMSPEDSSIYLCSVEDRGSPRSAFFGQGTRLTVV.

V is TRBV7-9 and J is TRBJ1-1; D not resolved. With 2 bases removed from V and 0 bases from J, the gap between germline ends came to 13 bases. This CDR3 is 16 amino acids long. Germline CDR1 SEHNR, CDR2 FQNEAQ (reference sequence). CDR3 region: CASSLSLHPMNTEAFF. The CDR3 nucleotides are TGTGCCAGCAGCTTATCACTTCATCCAATGAACACTGAAGCTTTCTTT.

V usage is TRBV28 and J usage is TRBJ1-5, with D possibly TRBD1 on 5 matching bases. V dropped 3 bases and J dropped 0 bases, with 15 bases sitting between them. The CDR3 has 17 residues. Germline CDR1 MDHEN, CDR2 SYDVKM. The CDR3 loop is CASSLRGSPYSNQPQHF. DNA for the CDR3: TGTGCCAGCAGTTTGCGGGGCAGCCCGTATAGCAATCAGCCCCAGCATTTT. Drawing the rest from reference TRBV28 and TRBJ1-5, the complete variable domain is DVKVTQSSRYLVKRTGEKVFLECVQDMDHENMFWYRQDPGLGLRLIYFSYDVKMKEKGDIPEGYSVSREKKERFSLILESASTNQTSMYLCASSLRGSPYSNQPQHFGDGTRLSIL.

The V and J genes are TRBV28 and TRBJ2-7; TRBD1 agrees at 7 bases. There are 14 residues in the CDR3. Germline V lookup: CDR1 MDHEN, CDR2 SYDVKM. V lost 3 bases, J lost 0 bases, and 2 bases stayed unmatched. The chain's CDR3 is CASSFRGHSYEQYV. CDR3 nucleotides: TGTGCCAGCAGTTTTAGGGGGCACTCCTACGAGCAGTACGTC.

The chain employs TRBV5-1 and TRBJ2-7; D is possibly TRBD2 (5 bases). The germline V gene has CDR1 SGHRS and CDR2 YFSETQ. The CDR3 covers 16 residues. Trimming shortened V by 0 bases and J by 1 base, and 14 bases separated the two germline ends. In DNA form, the CDR3 reads TGCGCCAGCAGCTTGGCGGGGTCCTCCATATCCTACGAGCAGTACTTC. Translated, it gives CASSLAGSSISYEQYF. Based on the CDR3 plus reference TRBV5-1 and TRBJ2-7, the full variable domain is KAGVTQTPRYLIKTRGQQVTLSCSPISGHRSVSWYQQTPGQGLQFLFEYFSETQRNKGNFPGRFSGRQFSNSRSEMNVSTLELGDSALYLCASSLAGSSISYEQYFGPGTRLTVT.

The chain couples TRBV18 to TRBJ1-1; 8 bases are a match to TRBD1. Germline loops: CDR1 KGHSH, CDR2 LQKENI. The CDR3 is made up of 14 amino acids. J was trimmed by 2 bases and V by 4 bases; bases with no gene match: 3. The CDR3 loop reads CASSRDRTNTEAFF. CDR3 coding DNA: TGTGCCAGCTCACGGGACAGGACCAACACTGAAGCTTTCTTT. Variable domain in full (rest from reference TRBV18 and TRBJ1-1): NAGVMQNPRHLVRRRGQEARLRCSPMKGHSHVYWYRQLPEEGLKFMVYLQKENIIDESGMPKERFSAEFPKEGPSILRIQQVVRGDSAAYFCASSRDRTNTEAFFGQGTRLTVV.

The J gene is TRBJ2-1, the V gene TRBV27, with 7 bases lining up with TRBD2. With 2 bases clipped from V and 7 bases from J, the junction kept 14 bases outside the gene matches. The CDR3 runs 17 residues. In germline, CDR1 is MNHEY, CDR2 SMNVEV (reference sequence). In DNA form, the CDR3 reads TGTGCCAGCAGTTTAGCCCCCCCGGGACTAATTGTGAATGAGCAGTTCTTC. Protein product: CASSLAPPGLIVNEQFF.

The J gene is TRBJ1-2, the V gene TRBV20-1; D gene uncertain. V shed 3 bases and J shed 8 bases, with 16 bases lying between them. CDR1 is DFQATT and CDR2 is SNEGSKA in the germline V gene (reference sequence). The CDR3 sequence is 13 residues long. CDR3 sequence (DNA): TGCAGTGCTAGCGCCGTCAATCCGGACGGCTACACCTTC. Residues: CSASAVNPDGYTF.

This sequence joins TRBV18 and TRBJ2-6; 9 nucleotides agree with TRBD2. J lost 0 bases, V lost 3 bases, and 15 bases had no gene match. In germline, CDR1 is KGHSH, CDR2 LQKENI. The CDR3 covers 21 residues. CDR3 DNA: TGTGCCAGCTCACCCCGACCTCAGGCGGGGGGGGCAACCTCTGGGGCCAACGTCCTGACTTTC. This translates into CASSPRPQAGGATSGANVLTF.

This clonotype was counted a single time. CDR3 in DNA: TGTGCCAGCAGTTTAGCGGGCGGGAGGGCCTACAATGAGCAGTTCTTC. The encoded protein is CASSLAGGRAYNEQFF. V usage is TRBV12-3 or TRBV12-4 and J usage is TRBJ2-1; 9 bases are shared with TRBD2. The CDR3 is 16 residues long. The junction had 2 bases not matched to a gene; V was cut back by 0 bases and J by 2 bases.